A selection of T cell receptor beta chains follows, all from one sample in a study of T cell responses to AZD1222 COVID-19 vaccine. TCRdb's table, derived via immunoSEQ multiplex PCR, lists solely in-frame clones and lacks some. Of about 110,000 clones in the sample, less than 95% are singletons; the top ten hold approximately 8%. This specimen consisted of peripheral blood, obtained on day 0 of AZD1222 vaccination. These receptors all come from an adult in good health. Both conserved end residues are part of each CDR3. The D gene is left open where the match is weak. Not every row has a clone size; where given, it reads once, few, many or a size class.

abundance | d_gene | j_gene | v_gene | CDR3aa | CDR3nt
- | TRBD1 | TRBJ1-2 | TRBV5-1 | CASSPGDSTSNYGYTF | TGCGCCAGCTCCCCCGGGGACAGCACCTCTAACTATGGCTACACCTTC
- | - | TRBJ1-2 | TRBV6-5 | CASRSGSYGYTF | TGTGCCAGCAGATCCGGGAGCTATGGCTACACCTTC
- | - | TRBJ1-3 | TRBV28 | CASSSRATGNTIYF | TGTGCCAGCAGTTCCCGCGCCACTGGAAACACCATATATTTT
- | TRBD2 | TRBJ2-1 | TRBV5-4 | CASSPTSGEDNEQFF | TGTGCCAGCAGCCCCACTAGCGGGGAGGACAATGAGCAGTTCTTC
- | - | TRBJ2-7 | TRBV5-4 | CASSAPDFPFSEQYF | TGTGCCAGCAGCGCACCTGACTTCCCCTTCTCCGAGCAGTACTTC
- | - | TRBJ1-5 | TRBV28 | CASLHWSSNQPQHF | TGTGCCAGCCTTCACTGGAGTAGCAATCAGCCCCAGCATTTT
- | TRBD2 | TRBJ2-3 | TRBV29-1 | CSAPTSGGTDTQYF | TGCAGCGCCCCGACTAGCGGGGGGACAGATACGCAGTATTTT
- | TRBD1 | TRBJ1-2 | TRBV2 | CASSDQGGGYTF | TGTGCCAGCAGTGACCAGGGGGGAGGCTACACCTTC
- | - | TRBJ1-5 | TRBV28 | CASRRDNNQPQHF | TGTGCCAGCCGGCGGGACAACAATCAGCCCCAGCATTTT
- | - | TRBJ2-7 | TRBV28 | CASSLWAVRIGGYYEQYF | TGTGCCAGCAGTTTATGGGCTGTGAGGATAGGGGGTTACTACGAGCAGTACTTC
- | TRBD1 | TRBJ1-1 | TRBV11-2 | CASRDTGALGNTEAFF | TGTGCCAGCAGGGACACAGGGGCCCTTGGGAACACTGAAGCTTTCTTT
- | TRBD1 | TRBJ2-7 | TRBV6-1 | CASSEYAGGTYEQYF | TGTGCCAGCAGTGAATACGCAGGGGGCACGTACGAGCAGTACTTC
- | - | TRBJ1-6 | TRBV6-1 | CASSEALRRTGGSPLHF | TGTGCCAGCAGTGAAGCGCTTCGGCGAACAGGCGGTTCACCCCTCCACTTT
- | - | TRBJ1-4 | TRBV15 | CATSRRRAQGNEKLFF | TGTGCCACCAGCAGGCGGAGGGCACAGGGAAATGAAAAACTGTTTTTT
- | - | TRBJ1-5 | TRBV2 | CASTNGQPYSNQPQHF | TGTGCCAGCACCAATGGACAGCCCTATAGCAATCAGCCCCAGCATTTT
once | TRBD1 | TRBJ1-5 | TRBV13 | CASSQWTGGDQPQHF | TGTGCCAGCAGCCAATGGACAGGGGGGGATCAGCCCCAGCATTTT
- | - | TRBJ2-1 | TRBV28 | CASSPGSFNNEQFF | TGTGCCAGCAGCCCAGGGTCGTTCAACAATGAGCAGTTCTTC
- | - | TRBJ1-3 | TRBV5-5 | CASSFYGGPGNTIYF | TGTGCCAGCAGCTTTTATGGGGGCCCTGGAAACACCATATATTTT
- | - | TRBJ1-6 | TRBV3-1/TRBV3-2 | CASSMGTVKNSPLHF | TGTGCCAGCAGCATGGGGACGGTCAAGAATTCACCCCTCCACTTT
- | TRBD1 | TRBJ2-6 | TRBV3-1/TRBV3-2 | CASSHPGQGARGANVLTF | TGTGCCAGCAGCCACCCGGGACAGGGGGCGCGTGGGGCCAACGTCCTGACTTTC
- | - | TRBJ2-7 | TRBV3-1/TRBV3-2 | CASSQALEQYF | TGTGCCAGCAGCCAGGCCCTCGAGCAGTACTTC
- | TRBD1 | TRBJ1-6 | TRBV28 | CASTRDSNNSPLHF | TGTGCCAGCACCCGGGACAGCAATAATTCACCCCTCCACTTT
- | - | TRBJ1-2 | TRBV29-1 | CSVEGADYGYTF | TGCAGCGTTGAAGGTGCGGACTATGGCTACACCTTC
- | TRBD2 | TRBJ2-1 | TRBV19 | CASSIQPSGGYNEQFF | TGTGCCAGTAGTATCCAACCTAGCGGGGGCTACAATGAGCAGTTCTTC
- | - | TRBJ1-4 | TRBV27 | CASSRRGNEKLFF | TGTGCCAGCAGTCGGCGAGGTAATGAAAAACTGTTTTTT
once | - | TRBJ2-4 | TRBV5-1 | CASSLGPGNIQYF | TGCGCCAGCAGCTTGGGGCCTGGGAACATTCAGTACTTC
- | - | TRBJ1-5 | TRBV6-5 | CASSPAINQPQHF | TGTGCCAGCAGTCCGGCTATCAATCAGCCCCAGCATTTT
- | - | TRBJ1-1 | TRBV7-9 | CASSFPRSGAFF | TGTGCCAGCAGCTTTCCCCGATCGGGGGCTTTCTTT
- | - | TRBJ2-7 | TRBV5-4 | CASSLWPRGGAGEQYF | TGTGCCAGCAGCTTGTGGCCAAGGGGGGGGGCAGGAGAGCAGTACTTC
- | - | TRBJ2-1 | TRBV10-3 | CAVRDGYNEQFF | TGTGCCGTCCGGGACGGCTACAATGAGCAGTTCTTC